The rows below give T cell receptor beta chains drawn from one sample of a study of T cells after yellow fever vaccination. Using its own MiXCR run on the 5' RACE reads, TCRdb lists one record per CDR3 protein. The sample shows some 350,000 distinct CDR3 sequences, over 4% of them seen only once. The source was PBMCs, collected 5 days after the yellow fever booster vaccination. The source is a man aged 18 to 30 who received the YFV17D yellow fever vaccine. Each CDR3 is given with its conserved first and last residue. Fields, in order: CDR3 protein, CDR3 DNA, J gene, D gene, clone size, CDR3 length, V gene. A D gene is named only where the DNA matches it firmly. Size is omitted from some rows. Given values are once, few, many or a class for expanded clones.

CASSYSITSGGDEQFF,TGTGCCAGCAGTTACTCTATAACTAGCGGGGGTGATGAGCAGTTCTTC,TRBJ2-1,TRBD2,NA,16,TRBV6-5
CASGNLGSSGANVLTF,TGTGCCAGCGGTAATCTGGGATCCTCTGGGGCCAACGTCCTGACTTTC,TRBJ2-6,NA,many,16,TRBV7-9
CATSRDNRERETQYF,TGTGCCACCAGCAGAGATAACAGGGAAAGGGAGACCCAGTACTTC,TRBJ2-5,NA,NA,15,TRBV15
CASSRKAGYADTQYF,TGTGCCAGCAGTCGCAAGGCGGGGTACGCAGATACGCAGTATTTT,TRBJ2-3,NA,many,15,TRBV7-6
CASSQDTGQGADTQYF,TGTGCCAGCAGCCAAGATACAGGACAGGGTGCAGATACGCAGTATTTT,TRBJ2-3,TRBD1,many,16,TRBV4-2
CASSADPGANVLTF,TGTGCCAGCAGCGCGGACCCTGGGGCCAACGTCCTGACTTTC,TRBJ2-6,NA,many,14,TRBV9
CASWDSSGNTIYF,TGTGCCAGTTGGGACAGCTCGGGAAACACCATATATTTT,TRBJ1-3,TRBD1,many,13,TRBV10-3
CARDNRELFF,TGTGCCAGGGATAACCGGGAGCTGTTTTTT,TRBJ2-2,NA,NA,10,TRBV7-3
CASRPTRAGEETQYF,TGTGCCAGCAGACCGACTCGCGCAGGAGAAGAGACCCAGTACTTC,TRBJ2-5,NA,few,15,TRBV3-1
CASSELGAFQPQHF,TGTGCCAGCAGTGAATTGGGGGCTTTTCAGCCCCAGCATTTT,TRBJ1-5,NA,NA,14,TRBV6-1
CASRGHPNQPQHF,TGTGCCAGCAGGGGACATCCCAATCAGCCCCAGCATTTT,TRBJ1-5,NA,many,13,TRBV6-5
CASRASGGSQFF,TGTGCCAGCAGGGCTAGCGGGGGGTCGCAGTTCTTC,TRBJ2-1,TRBD2,NA,12,TRBV2
CASSLDRLVQETQYF,TGTGCCAGCAGCTTAGATAGACTAGTGCAAGAGACCCAGTACTTC,TRBJ2-5,NA,many,15,TRBV7-9
CATSDLRQPNTEAFF,TGTGCCACCAGTGATTTACGGCAGCCGAACACTGAAGCTTTCTTT,TRBJ1-1,NA,few,15,TRBV24-1
CASSLLGIEQFF,TGTGCCAGCAGCCTTCTCGGTATTGAGCAGTTCTTC,TRBJ2-1,NA,few,12,TRBV5-5
CASSVSPQEPQHF,TGTGCCAGCAGCGTCAGCCCCCAGGAGCCCCAGCATTTT,TRBJ1-5,NA,NA,13,TRBV9
CATSRGEPNYGYTF,TGTGCCACCAGCAGAGGGGAACCGAACTATGGCTACACCTTC,TRBJ1-2,NA,NA,14,TRBV15
CSAIKANTEAFF,TGCAGCGCCATTAAAGCGAATACTGAAGCTTTCTTT,TRBJ1-1,NA,NA,12,TRBV29-1
CASSSIIQGQRSPQHF,TGTGCCAGCAGTTCGATCATCCAGGGTCAACGCTCGCCCCAGCATTTT,TRBJ1-5,NA,few,16,TRBV6-2/TRBV6-3
CASSLAVLSYNEQFF,TGCGCCAGCTCCTTAGCGGTCCTCTCCTACAATGAGCAGTTCTTC,TRBJ2-1,NA,many,15,TRBV5-1
CASSLISGSFEAFF,TGTGCCAGCAGTTTAATCTCGGGGTCCTTCGAAGCTTTCTTT,TRBJ1-1,NA,few,14,TRBV27
CSARMGHPGGHGELFF,TGCAGTGCTAGGATGGGCCATCCAGGGGGCCACGGGGAGCTGTTTTTT,TRBJ2-2,TRBD1,few,16,TRBV20-1
CASRPTGHNQPQHF,TGTGCCAGCAGACCGACAGGGCATAATCAGCCCCAGCATTTT,TRBJ1-5,TRBD1,NA,14,TRBV6-2/TRBV6-3
CASSLSAGSDTQYF,TGCGCCAGCAGCTTGTCGGCGGGGTCGGATACGCAGTATTTT,TRBJ2-3,NA,NA,14,TRBV5-1
CATSEDGSEAFF,TGTGCCACCAGCGAGGACGGCAGTGAAGCTTTCTTT,TRBJ1-1,NA,NA,12,TRBV24-1
CASSFAGTETSDTQYF,TGTGCCAGCAGCTTTGCCGGGACAGAGACCTCAGATACGCAGTATTTT,TRBJ2-3,TRBD1,NA,16,TRBV7-6
CASSRDGMNTEAFF,TGTGCCAGCAGTAGAGATGGAATGAACACTGAAGCTTTCTTT,TRBJ1-1,NA,NA,14,TRBV6-5
CASSYGQGGDSPLHF,TGTGCCAGCAGTTACGGACAGGGCGGGGATTCACCCCTCCACTTT,TRBJ1-6,TRBD1,few,15,TRBV6-6
CASSSVLETDYGYTF,TGTGCCAGCAGTTCCGTCCTCGAGACAGACTATGGCTACACCTTC,TRBJ1-2,NA,many,15,TRBV6-5
CASSFTGTSGSSYEQYF,TGTGCCAGCAGCTTCACCGGGACTAGCGGATCCTCCTACGAGCAGTACTTC,TRBJ2-7,TRBD2,few,17,TRBV7-2
CASSLGPGNIQYF,TGCGCCAGCAGCTTGGGGCCAGGAAACATTCAGTACTTC,TRBJ2-4,NA,NA,13,TRBV5-1
CASSYPGLNTEAFF,TGTGCCAGCAGTTACCCGGGTTTGAACACTGAAGCTTTCTTT,TRBJ1-1,NA,many,14,TRBV6-2/TRBV6-3
CASSYAATNNEQFF,TGTGCCAGCAGTTATGCAGCAACCAACAATGAGCAGTTCTTC,TRBJ2-1,NA,many,14,TRBV6-5
CASSQRGREPSALHF,TGCGCCAGCAGCCAACGCGGGAGGGAACCCTCAGCCCTCCACTTT,TRBJ1-6,NA,few,15,TRBV4-1
CASSLADRASYGYTF,TGTGCCAGCAGCTTAGCCGACAGGGCGTCCTATGGCTACACCTTC,TRBJ1-2,TRBD1,NA,15,TRBV7-9
CASILAGGPGEQFF,TGTGCCAGCATCCTAGCGGGGGGGCCCGGTGAGCAGTTCTTC,TRBJ2-1,TRBD2,few,14,TRBV7-2
CAIRANTEAFF,TGTGCCATCCGGGCGAACACTGAAGCTTTCTTT,TRBJ1-1,NA,many,11,TRBV10-3
CASSSPGTSGPNEQFF,TGTGCCAGCAGCTCACCCGGGACTAGCGGACCCAATGAGCAGTTCTTC,TRBJ2-1,TRBD2,many,16,TRBV7-9
CASSSQLGGYEQYF,TGTGCCAGCAGCTCGCAACTAGGCGGGTACGAGCAGTACTTC,TRBJ2-7,NA,many,14,TRBV7-2
CAISEQASGGAETQYF,TGTGCCATCAGTGAGCAAGCTAGCGGGGGGGCAGAGACCCAGTACTTC,TRBJ2-5,TRBD2,NA,16,TRBV10-3
CSGTMGGSVDTQYF,TGCAGCGGTACCATGGGCGGCTCAGTAGATACGCAGTATTTT,TRBJ2-3,NA,few,14,TRBV29-1
CASMNTPQGTGETQYF,TGTGCCAGCATGAACACCCCCCAGGGGACGGGAGAGACCCAGTACTTC,TRBJ2-5,NA,NA,16,TRBV6-2/TRBV6-3
CSAVRPLAVSYNEQFF,TGCAGTGCTGTGAGGCCTTTAGCGGTCTCCTACAATGAGCAGTTCTTC,TRBJ2-1,NA,NA,16,TRBV20-1
CATVHANQPQHF,TGCGCCACAGTACACGCCAATCAGCCCCAGCATTTT,TRBJ1-5,NA,few,12,TRBV5-1
CSARDGRGGYWDTQYF,TGCAGTGCTAGAGATGGGCGGGGGGGCTATTGGGATACGCAGTATTTT,TRBJ2-3,TRBD2,many,16,TRBV20-1
CASSYPRGVADQPQHF,TGTGCCAGCAGTTACCCGAGGGGGGTAGCCGATCAGCCCCAGCATTTT,TRBJ1-5,NA,NA,16,TRBV6-6
CSARKTGLGSYNSPLHF,TGCAGTGCTAGAAAGACAGGGCTTGGTTCCTATAATTCACCCCTCCACTTT,TRBJ1-6,TRBD1,few,17,TRBV20-1
CASSSPPSSYNEQFF,TGTGCCAGCAGCTCGCCCCCGAGCTCCTACAATGAGCAGTTCTTC,TRBJ2-1,NA,few,15,TRBV12-3/TRBV12-4
CSASRTGTYEQYF,TGCAGTGCTAGTCGGACGGGGACCTACGAGCAGTACTTC,TRBJ2-7,NA,few,13,TRBV20-1
CASSQDDRATDTQYF,TGCGCCAGCAGCCAAGACGACAGGGCCACAGATACGCAGTATTTT,TRBJ2-3,TRBD1,many,15,TRBV4-1
CSALGDMNTEAFF,TGCAGTGCTTTAGGGGACATGAACACTGAAGCTTTCTTT,TRBJ1-1,NA,NA,13,TRBV20-1
CASSPPTSPNGRELFF,TGTGCCAGCAGCCCGCCGACTAGCCCTAACGGGAGGGAGCTGTTTTTT,TRBJ2-2,TRBD2,NA,16,TRBV7-9
CASSQGGPGQGPDTQYF,TGCGCCAGCAGCCAGGGGGGACCGGGACAGGGACCAGATACGCAGTATTTT,TRBJ2-3,TRBD1,many,17,TRBV4-3